This paragraph covers one TCR beta chain sequence. There is no known antigen for this receptor. Base qualities are not recorded, but no much larger clone differs from it by a single base. Distinct nucleotide sequences in the sample also encode this CDR3. The data stem from a study of cytomegalovirus exposure and HLA in healthy donors (dated by TCRdb to the late 2010s). Some background on the complete study: In an earlier analysis of under 600 of the donors, 250 to 350 Gb of sequence data and 90 million to 120 million unique TCR beta sequences from roughly 190 million T cells were reported. To study patterns of TCR occurrence, a later analysis re-analyzed previously published TCR beta repertoires from 650 to 750 donors and added high-resolution HLA genotyping. Because of strong linkage in the cohort, roughly 5 DR-DQ haplotypes were treated as single units for association and clustering. Of the 300 to 500 genotyped donors, more than 75% were placed in the genetic ancestry cluster associated with self-reported Caucasian donors. In the later analysis, no new phenotypic data were used to find candidate immune exposures; instead, reliance was placed on TCR beta sequences and their occurrence across donors. The study profiled the T cell repertoires of approximately 700 subjects by immunosequencing and related them to cytomegalovirus serostatus. Every repertoire in the discovery cohort had been generated on one and the same sequencing platform. Among around 400 genotyped donors of the cohort, an average of approximately 230,000 unique TCR beta nucleotide sequences were sequenced per donor, roughly 20% of them non-productive. Donor age, sex, ethnicity and CMV serostatus were compiled together with the repertoire data. To predict cytomegalovirus infection status, the study brought together high-throughput TCR immunosequencing, statistical association of individual TCRs with disease status, and machine learning. Besides the first cohort of approximately 710 subjects, a separate validation cohort made up of roughly 120 different subjects was used. HLA typing covered class I and class II loci at four-digit resolution. In a later genetic analysis, genome-wide SNP genotypes for about 55% of the roughly 700 donors were used, and that subset was treated as a discovery cohort. Typing coverage differed by locus: A, B, C, DRB1 and DQB1 were typed in roughly 629-640 donors, DQA1 in 500 to 550, DPA1 in 600 to 610, and DPB1 in approximately 450. An early release that covered about 600 HLA-typed donors contained approximately 300 gigabases of sequencing data and tens of millions of unique TCR sequences. An earlier analysis of roughly 580 of the donors used high-throughput TCR beta sequencing to judge whether each TCR beta V gene segment behaved as functional or pseudogenic. The study was designed to test whether signatures of past pathogen exposure could be identified by cataloging public T cell receptors.

Library method: the immunoSEQ multiplex PCR assay. For the multiplex PCR, a mixture combining 60 forward primers for TCR Vbeta segments and 13 reverse primers for TCR Jbeta segments was used. A multiplex PCR assay on genomic DNA amplified the CDR3 region of rearranged TCR beta genes. The Illumina HiSeq System was used to sequence the amplified TCR beta libraries as 87-base-pair reads. For the original study's pipeline: A later analysis counted approximately 84 million unique TCR beta chains across the 670 or so repertoires, and 9.5 million to 11 million of these chains were shared by at least two donors. Raw reads were error-corrected and collapsed into unique sequences by a nearest-neighbor algorithm in which closely related sequences were merged to remove PCR and sequencing errors. CDR3 sequences were aligned to IMGT reference sequences to assign V, D and J gene segments. For a sequence to be retained, a match of at least six nucleotides was required to both a V gene segment and a J gene segment. Rearrangements were classified as productive when the CDR3 lacked stop codons and remained in frame with V and J, and all other rearrangements were classified as non-productive. CDR3 was defined according to IMGT convention as the region running from the second conserved V-encoded cysteine to the conserved J-encoded phenylalanine. In an earlier analysis of around 600 of the donors, sequences lacking an unambiguous match to a single V gene segment were excluded. In an earlier analysis of 587 of the donors, V segments were called functional above 56.7% productive rearrangements and were called segregating when the between-donor standard deviation exceeded 5%. A statistical classification framework was built for diagnosing cytomegalovirus status from the catalog of TCR beta chain sequences. In a later analysis, TCR nucleotide sequences were compared against IMGT/GENE-DB human TR gene sequences so that V and J genes could be assigned. In a later analysis, CDR3 sequences and most-parsimonious VDJ recombination scenarios were assigned using the TCRdist pipeline. A later analysis defined each TCR beta chain by its CDR3 amino acid sequence plus V-gene family, and excluded reads lacking a unique V-gene family. To address suspected cross-contamination and a sequencing artifact, a later analysis removed under 600 highly shared, low-generation-probability nucleotide sequences. For each public chain, a later analysis derived a clonal expansion index from normalized ranks of inferred template counts within each repertoire. In a later analysis, generation probabilities were computed with a VDJ recombination model fitted to out-of-frame rearrangements, and the resulting probabilities were checked against IGoR. In a later analysis, TCR-TCR, TCR-HLA and TCR-CMV co-occurrence was scored with hypergeometric tests, and a repertoire-size bias correction was applied to TCR pairs. False discovery rates were estimated in a later analysis by permuting HLA or CMV assignments 20 times. In a later analysis, co-occurring TCRs were grouped using DBSCAN, and TCRdist sequence similarity was added for clustering within HLA-allele-positive subsets. For co-occurrence clustering, repertoires with fewer than 30,000 or more than 120,000 public chains were excluded, along with 5 or 6 repertoires with anomalous nucleotide sharing. In TCRdb, the immuneACCESS table is reduced to in-frame sequences with V and J assigned. These tables do not hold every clone; where another copy was compared, an unresolved V gene accounts for under half, and the others remain unexplained. V, J and clone size reflect that table, while D and trimming were determined from the DNA. This sample comprises about 160,000 clones, roughly 79% of them detected only once. About 13% of the sample rests with the top ten.

The investigation overall reported the following: In a later analysis, the rate of TCR association differed among HLA loci, with DRB1 alleles having the most associated TCRs and HLA-C alleles having the fewest. Compared with the roughly 700-donor mean, donors in an Asian-associated ancestry cluster had fewer N-insertions in productive TCRs, according to a later genetic analysis. Because counts were too low, seventeen rarely observed V segments, including chromosome 9 orphons, were left out of the earlier analysis of a few hundred of the donors. The only immune exposure information available for the cohort was CMV serostatus. In a later genetic analysis, a missense DCLRE1C variant was associated with V-gene and J-gene trimming of TCR beta chains, and the association was replicated in an independent cohort. This cohort had only TCR beta chains sequenced, and the lack of alpha or paired-chain data limited which features could be detected. Strong co-occurrence of HLA alleles, especially DR and DQ, made assigning TCR associations to individual alleles difficult. Because HLA typing was missing for some donors at each locus, association tests included only the typed subset. The classifier was reported to diagnose cytomegalovirus status with high specificity and sensitivity in both the original and validation cohorts. According to a later analysis, most CMV-associated TCR beta chains appeared to be HLA-restricted, and the HLA associations seemed to be driven largely by CMV exposure. A further reported finding was that TCR beta sequences accurately predicted the HLA-A and HLA-B alleles for most subjects in the first cohort. A later analysis found that HLA-associated TCR beta chains were more clonally expanded and had lower generation probabilities than equally common non-associated chains. Some IMGT-functional V segments, including TRBV6-2 and TRBV6-3, could not be told apart with the 87-base-pair reads, so those segments were excluded. The presence/absence analyses assumed that sequencing depth was roughly uniform across donors, and that assumption may not be true. A total of about 150 TCR beta chains were listed by the study as associated with cytomegalovirus. A few of the identified cytomegalovirus-associated TCR beta chains were confirmed in vitro to be specific for cytomegalovirus antigens. A later analysis reported that several top co-occurrence clusters appeared linked to parvovirus B19, influenza, CMV and Epstein-Barr virus. Linkage disequilibrium might explain the correlated functional status among segregating V segments, but an unknown experimental factor could not be ruled out. In a later analysis, some 18,000 TCR beta sequences were associated with specific HLA alleles at a false discovery rate of 0.05. It was suggested by the authors that the approach could potentially be generalized to other disease states and immunological phenotypes. An earlier analysis of approximately 570 of the donors showed that most TCR beta V segments appeared in productive rearrangements either about 90% or about 30% of the time, which broadly matched IMGT annotations. While some public TCRs were present in many individuals, most TCR sequences turned up only very rarely across donors. A cluster of highly shared sequence variants was judged likely to represent a technical artifact of the sequencing pipeline.

In total, 630 or so healthy bone marrow donors made up the cohort. Cohort members were all nominally healthy when sampled, although unrecorded immune exposures were likely present. The donor was CMV seronegative and belonged to the group of roughly 330 seronegative cohort members. A peripheral blood sample was collected from each donor, and TCR beta sequencing was performed on peripheral blood mononuclear cells. Genomic DNA was extracted from the blood cell samples with the Qiagen DNeasy Blood Extraction Kit. Clipping removes 3 bases from V and 5 bases from J, with 0 as the unmatched junction base count. From its cysteine to its phenylalanine, the CDR3 spans 13 amino acids. Just the 39-base CDR3 DNA is kept, in frame starting at base 1. CDR1 SGHRS and CDR2 YFSETQ are derived from the germline V gene.

The clonotype was recovered from a woman between 45 and 60 years old in good health and CMV-seronegative. The sequenced material came from PBMCs. Recombination linked TRBV5-1 to TRBJ1-5; 9 of the junction bases match TRBD1. The encoded CDR3 is CASSWDRDQPQHF. The DNA is TGCGCCAGCAGCTGGGACAGGGATCAGCCCCAGCATTTT.